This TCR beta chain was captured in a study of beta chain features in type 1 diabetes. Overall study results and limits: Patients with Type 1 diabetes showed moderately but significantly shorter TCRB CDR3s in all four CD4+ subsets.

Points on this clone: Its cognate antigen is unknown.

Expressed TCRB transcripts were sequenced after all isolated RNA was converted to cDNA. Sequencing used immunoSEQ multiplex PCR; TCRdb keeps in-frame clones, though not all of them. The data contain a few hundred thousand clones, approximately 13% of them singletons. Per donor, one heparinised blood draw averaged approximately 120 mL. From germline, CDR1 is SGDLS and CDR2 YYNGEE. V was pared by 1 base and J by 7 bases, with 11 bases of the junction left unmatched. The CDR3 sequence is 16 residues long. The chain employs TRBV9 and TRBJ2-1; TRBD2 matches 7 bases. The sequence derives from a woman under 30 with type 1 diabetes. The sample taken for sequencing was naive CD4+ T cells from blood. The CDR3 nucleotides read TGTGCCAGCAGCGTAACTACCGGACTAGGAGGGAATGAGCAGTTCTTC. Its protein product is CASSVTTGLGGNEQFF.